This TCR beta chain came from a study of blood T cells in healthy people across ages. Note on this clonotype: Its antigen is not identified. The missing conserved phenylalanine or tryptophan at the end of this CDR3 makes a read error likely.

The V segment lost 5 bases and the J segment 8 bases; nucleotides outside the gene matches: 5. The CDR3 loop spans 13 amino acids. Sample-barcoded 5' priming and a J-beta primer mix drove a second PCR of roughly 6 to 12 cycles. TCRdb passed the 5' RACE reads through MiXCR, listing each CDR3 protein once. The table lists about 730,000 distinct CDR3 sequences, 43% of them singletons. Notes on the study in general: Across samples, TCR beta diversity tracked strongly with naive T cell percentage. Diversity of TCR beta per million T cells declined in a roughly linear way with age. Long-lived donors had more naive CD4+ cells and higher diversity than aged donors.

No fewer than 7 million PBMCs went into each sample. Specimen: blood. The chain is built from TRBV12-3 or TRBV12-4 and TRBJ2-1; 8 bases fit TRBD1. The receptor comes from a woman aged 60-75 years in good health. In nucleotides, the CDR3 is TGTGCCAGCAGTCACAGGGGGGCGGATGAGCAGTTCTCC. It codes for CASSHRGADEQFS.